The 17 T cell receptor beta chains presented below share a single source sample, sequenced in a study of blood T cell repertoires in COVID-19 (dated by TCRdb to the early 2020s). Libraries were built with the immunoSEQ multiplex PCR assay. TCRdb retrieved this table from immuneACCESS and kept in-frame rearrangements only. Not all clones are present; in checked studies, unresolved V genes account for under half, and no reason is known for the remainder. This sample lists 250,000 to 350,000 clones; about 82% were detected once. About 1.6% of the sample rests with the top ten. Material: peripheral blood. These receptors originate from a woman between 45 and 65 years old with acute or convalescent COVID-19.

This chain uses TRBV13 with TRBJ2-7; 7 nucleotides agree with TRBD1. This CDR3 has 16 amino acids. V gave up 5 bases and J gave up 5 bases; unmatched junction bases: 15. Per germline, CDR1 PRHDT and CDR2 FYEKMQ (reference sequence). CDR3 nucleotide sequence: TGTGCCAGCAGCAAGCTTAGGGCAGGGGGTGACAACGAGCAGTACTTC. Protein: CASSKLRAGGDNEQYF. Complete variable domain (other parts from reference TRBV13 and TRBJ2-7): AAGVIQSPRHLIKEKRETATLKCYPIPRHDTVYWYQQGPGQDPQFLISFYEKMQSDKGSIPDRFSAQQFSDYHSELNMSSLELGDSALYFCASSKLRAGGDNEQYFGPGTRLTVT.

The rearrangement links TRBV24-1 to TRBJ2-7, with 8 positions matching TRBD1. Germline CDR1 KGHDR, CDR2 SFDVKD. The CDR3 consists of 14 residues. The junction had 3 bases not matched to a gene; V was cut back by 4 bases and J by 2 bases. CDR3 coding DNA: TGTGCCACCAGTGAGGCGGGACAGGCCTACGAGCAGTACTTC. Translating gives CATSEAGQAYEQYF.

J is TRBJ2-3 and V is TRBV9; 7 bases map to TRBD2. Per germline, CDR1 SGDLS and CDR2 YYNGEE. This CDR3 has 13 residues. V lost 5 bases and J lost 5; bases outside the gene matches: 5. The DNA of the CDR3 is TGTGCCAGCAGGGGAGGGCCGGGAGATACGCAGTATTTT. Amino acid sequence: CASRGGPGDTQYF.

CDR3 in DNA: TGTGCCAGCTACAGAGAAGCCTACGAGCAGTACTTC. As protein: CASYREAYEQYF. This chain uses TRBV2 with TRBJ2-7; D gene uncertain. CDR3 length: 12 amino acids. The V end was cut by 8 bases, the J end by 2 bases, with 10 bases between. Germline V gene data show CDR1 as SNHLY and CDR2 as FYNNEI.

The chain recombines TRBV4-2 with TRBJ2-1; perhaps TRBD2 as D (5 bases). Germline assignment: CDR1 LGHNA and CDR2 YNFKEQ. Trimming removed 0 bases from V and 0 bases from J, with 9 bases in between. The length of the CDR3 is 16 residues. The CDR3 bases are TGTGCCAGCAGCCAAGAGCGGGCGAGCTCCTACAATGAGCAGTTCTTC. Protein: CASSQERASSYNEQFF.

This sequence joins TRBV7-3 and TRBJ2-3; possible D gene TRBD2, 5 bases. Trimming left V 3 bases short and J 2 bases short, with 15 bases between. The CDR3 has 16 amino acids. Germline CDR1 reads SGHTA; CDR2 reads FQGTGA. CDR3 DNA sequence: TGTGCCAGCAGCTTGGACTTGGGTCTTAACACAGATACGCAGTATTTT. Translating it yields CASSLDLGLNTDTQYF.

CDR3 amino acids: CASRLNEVQGIDTQYF. CDR3 nucleotides: TGCGCCAGCAGGCTGAACGAGGTACAGGGGATAGATACGCAGTATTTT. The chain uses TRBV5-1 and TRBJ2-3; TRBD1 aligns across 7 bases. Germline CDR1 reads SGHRS; CDR2 reads YFSETQ. After removal of 5 bases from V and 5 bases from J, the junction contained 14 bases not matched to a gene. The CDR3 spans 16 residues.

The chain couples TRBV7-2 to TRBJ2-7; weak D call: TRBD2 (7 bases). Germline-derived CDR1 and CDR2 are SGHTA and FQGNSA. This CDR3 is built from 18 residues. V lost 5 bases, J lost 0 bases, and 23 bases lay in between. The CDR3 loop reads CASSPWTSYRVSSYEQYF. In nucleotides, the CDR3 is TGTGCCAGCAGCCCCTGGACTAGTTACAGGGTGAGCTCCTACGAGCAGTACTTC.

This clone has only one observation. The chain carries TRBV9 and TRBJ2-1; 8 positions agree with TRBD2. The CDR3 extends over 16 amino acids. V gave up 1 base and J gave up 7 bases; unmatched junction bases: 10. Germline assignment: CDR1 SGDLS and CDR2 YYNGEE. CDR3 sequence (DNA): TGTGCCAGCAGCGTACTTACTAGCGGTAAAGATAATGAGCAGTTCTTC. It is translated as CASSVLTSGKDNEQFF.

The rearrangement links TRBV19 to TRBJ2-3; 9 nucleotides agree with TRBD1. Germline CDR1 and CDR2: LNHDA and SQIVND (reference sequence). The V gene end was trimmed by 6 bases and the J gene end by 0 bases; junction bases not matched to a gene: 4. CDR3 length equals 15 residues. The CDR3 protein is CASRDRGTSTDTQYF. The CDR3 DNA follows: TGTGCCAGTAGAGACAGGGGGACTAGCACAGATACGCAGTATTTT.

This chain connects TRBV5-4 to TRBJ1-2; 10 bases align to TRBD1. Germline CDR1 SGHNT, CDR2 YYREEE (reference sequence). The CDR3 covers 14 residues. Losses at the gene ends were 5 bases for V and 7 bases for J; bases not matched to a gene: 8. In DNA, the CDR3 is TGTGCCAGCAGAACAGGACAGGGGGTGGTTGGCTACACCTTC. This translates into CASRTGQGVVGYTF.

CDR3 nucleotides: TGCGCCAGCAGCTCGACAGGGTCGAACACCGGGGAGCTGTTTTTT. It is translated as CASSSTGSNTGELFF. The V call is TRBV5-1, the J call TRBJ2-2; TRBD1 matches 7 bases. The germline gives CDR1 SGHRS, CDR2 YFSETQ. Trimming at V came to 3 bases and at J to 0 bases, leaving 2 bases not matched to a gene. The length of the CDR3 is 15 residues. Filled out from reference TRBV5-1 and TRBJ2-2, the complete variable domain reads KAGVTQTPRYLIKTRGQQVTLSCSPISGHRSVSWYQQTPGQGLQFLFEYFSETQRNKGNFPGRFSGRQFSNSRSEMNVSTLELGDSALYLCASSSTGSNTGELFFGEGSRLTVL.

In this sample, this clone turned up once. The V gene is TRBV30, the J gene TRBJ2-5; a weak D match, TRBD1 (6 bases). This CDR3 is 14 amino acids long. The V gene's germline CDR1 is GTSNPN and CDR2 SVGIG (reference sequence). V dropped 2 bases and J dropped 2 bases, with 12 bases sitting between them. CDR3 amino acids: CAWSPRTAQETQYF. The CDR3 region has the DNA TGTGCCTGGAGTCCGCGGACAGCACAAGAGACCCAGTACTTC. Full variable domain (rest looked up from reference TRBV30 and TRBJ2-5): SQTIHQWPATLVQPVGSPLSLECTVEGTSNPNLYWYRQAAGRGLQLLFYSVGIGQISSEVPQNLSASRPQDRQFILSSKKLLLSDSGFYLCAWSPRTAQETQYFGPGTRLLVL.

The chain is built from TRBV30 and TRBJ1-2; D possibly corresponds to TRBD1 (6 bases). V was pared by 3 bases and J by 7 bases, with 12 bases between. The length of the CDR3 is 12 residues. CDR1 GTSNPN and CDR2 SVGIG come from the germline V gene (reference sequence). The DNA for the CDR3 is TGTGCCTGGAGCGTAGGACAGTTTGGCTACACCTTC. Its protein is CAWSVGQFGYTF.

This chain connects TRBV3-1 (or the pseudogene TRBV3-2) to TRBJ2-7; TRBD2 aligns across 14 bases. V dropped 0 bases and J dropped 4; count of bases not matched to a gene: 23. The germline CDR1 and CDR2 sequences are LGHDT and YNNKEL (reference sequence). CDR3 length equals 23 residues. The CDR3 DNA is TGTGCCAGCAGCCAAGATGGCGGTGAGTCTCGACTAGCGGGAGGGCCGAGTGGGTACGAGCAGTACTTC. It specifies CASSQDGGESRLAGGPSGYEQYF.

This chain uses TRBV6-5 with TRBJ1-1; D not certain. Trimming pared 4 bases from V and 1 base from J, leaving 10 bases between. Per germline, CDR1 MNHEY and CDR2 SVGAGI. This CDR3 comprises 14 residues. The CDR3 loop reads CASSWSRGNTEAFF. The CDR3 DNA sequence: TGTGCCAGCAGTTGGTCGCGCGGGAACACTGAAGCTTTCTTT.

The chain couples TRBV19 to TRBJ2-7; TRBD1 matches 8 bases. Trimming at V came to 5 bases and at J to 0 bases, leaving 6 bases not matched to a gene. Germline lookup yields CDR1 LNHDA and CDR2 SQIVND (reference sequence). There are 15 residues in the CDR3. CDR3: CASSLTGVSSYEQYF. CDR3 coding DNA: TGTGCCAGTAGTTTGACAGGGGTTAGCTCCTACGAGCAGTACTTC.